This paragraph covers one TCR beta chain sequence. The data stem from a study of blood T cell repertoires in COVID-19. The wider study: Whether acute or convalescent, the COVID-19 samples came from the United States, Italy and Spain.

Authors' analysis steps: Estimation of nucleated cell counts was performed using reference gene primer amplification. Sequenced by immunoSEQ multiplex PCR; TCRdb stores in-frame clones only, minus some. V, J and clone size derive from that table, while D and trimming were established from the DNA sequence. The sample yields about 190,000 clones, more than 85% seen once. Participants were aged about 18 to 90 years from some 24 US areas. Each participant's cohort was designated according to participant-reported clinical history. Sequenced sample: PBMCs or T cells enriched from blood (not recorded which). The sequence derives from a woman in her thirties or forties in a cohort exposed to, infected with or recovered from COVID-19 (not recorded which).

The CDR3 DNA reads as TGTGCCAGCAGCCTTCTAGCGGGAGGGCCGGGAGAGCAGTACTTC. Residues: CASSLLAGGPGEQYF. The rearrangement links TRBV13 to TRBJ2-7, with 12 bases matching TRBD2. V lost 5 bases and J lost 7; bases outside the gene matches: 9. The CDR3 is 15 amino acids. Per the germline V gene, CDR1 is PRHDT and CDR2 is FYEKMQ (reference sequence).